This entry concerns a single TCR beta chain. As yet, its antigen is unknown. The sample comes from a study of cytomegalovirus exposure and HLA in healthy donors. Trimming shortened V by 6 bases and J by 2 bases, and 16 bases separated the two germline ends. This CDR3 has 15 amino acids. The V gene's germline CDR1 is SEHNR and CDR2 FQNEAQ (reference sequence). The PCR employed 60 Vbeta primers together with 13 Jbeta primers. Profiling relied on immunoSEQ multiplex PCR, and the TCRdb table lists in-frame clones only, not all of them. The sample yields 90,000 to 95,000 clones, about 85% seen once. Healthy people donating bone marrow made up the donors. Study-wide results and caveats: A previous analysis found most TCR beta V segments productive roughly 90% or roughly 30% of the time.

This clonotype was obtained from a girl aged 2 to 10 in good health and CMV-seropositive. Sequenced: PBMCs. This rearrangement joins TRBV7-9 to TRBJ1-1; D ambiguous. The CDR3 is CASSGGFTLNTEAFF. As DNA, the CDR3 is TGTGCCAGCAGTGGCGGCTTCACCTTAAACACTGAAGCTTTCTTT.